This is a list of T cell receptor beta chains from one sample in a study of early T cells in non-severe SARS-CoV-2 infection. TCRdb re-called the 5' RACE reads with MiXCR, one entry per CDR3 protein. The table lists 60,000 to 75,000 distinct CDR3 sequences, approximately 10% of them singletons. The input for sequencing was whole blood, taken at baseline. The origin of the receptors is an adult who was a healthcare worker with PCR-confirmed SARS-CoV-2 infection or an uninfected control (not recorded which). The CDR3 runs from the conserved cysteine through the conserved F or W. Each record gives: V gene, J gene, D gene, clone size, CDR3 protein, CDR3 DNA. A D gene is named only where the DNA matches it firmly. Clone size is shown for a subset of rows, as once, few, many or a class of expanded clone.

V gene: TRBV14; J gene: TRBJ1-1; D gene: .; clone size: .; CDR3 protein: CASSPYEVTEAFF; CDR3 DNA: TGTGCCAGCAGCCCCTATGAGGTCACTGAAGCTTTCTTT
V gene: TRBV7-2; J gene: TRBJ2-5; D gene: TRBD2; clone size: .; CDR3 protein: CASSGRLAGGRETQYF; CDR3 DNA: TGTGCCAGCAGCGGACGACTAGCGGGAGGCCGAGAGACCCAGTACTTC
V gene: TRBV11-2; J gene: TRBJ2-7; D gene: TRBD1; clone size: many; CDR3 protein: CASSLRMDRYSYEQYF; CDR3 DNA: TGTGCCAGCAGCTTACGTATGGACAGGTACTCCTACGAGCAGTACTTC
V gene: TRBV20-1; J gene: TRBJ2-7; D gene: TRBD1; clone size: few; CDR3 protein: CSAGTGKVYEQYF; CDR3 DNA: TGCAGTGCCGGGACAGGGAAGGTTTACGAGCAGTACTTC
V gene: TRBV29-1; J gene: TRBJ2-3; D gene: TRBD2; clone size: few; CDR3 protein: CSVVSRESTDTQYF; CDR3 DNA: TGCAGCGTTGTTTCGCGGGAGAGCACAGATACGCAGTATTTT
V gene: TRBV20-1; J gene: TRBJ2-5; D gene: .; clone size: few; CDR3 protein: CSAPRAGDLRGTQYF; CDR3 DNA: TGCAGTGCTCCCCGCGCAGGGGATCTCCGAGGGACCCAGTACTTC
V gene: TRBV19; J gene: TRBJ2-1; D gene: .; clone size: many; CDR3 protein: CASSGGLTSSYNEQFF; CDR3 DNA: TGTGCCAGTAGTGGTGGACTCACGAGCTCCTACAATGAGCAGTTCTTC
V gene: TRBV28; J gene: TRBJ2-7; D gene: .; clone size: few; CDR3 protein: CASSNRESYEQYF; CDR3 DNA: TGTGCCAGCAGCAACAGGGAATCCTACGAGCAGTACTTC
V gene: TRBV10-2; J gene: TRBJ2-7; D gene: TRBD2; clone size: .; CDR3 protein: CASRRLADSYEQYF; CDR3 DNA: TGCGCCAGCAGAAGACTAGCGGACTCCTACGAGCAGTACTTC
V gene: TRBV5-1; J gene: TRBJ1-1; D gene: .; clone size: .; CDR3 protein: CASSFRYVHEAFF; CDR3 DNA: TGCGCCAGCAGCTTTCGGTACGTCCACGAAGCTTTCTTT
V gene: TRBV5-6; J gene: TRBJ1-1; D gene: .; clone size: few; CDR3 protein: CASLLGMNTEAFF; CDR3 DNA: TGTGCCAGCCTTCTGGGGATGAACACTGAAGCTTTCTTT
V gene: TRBV5-6; J gene: TRBJ1-4; D gene: .; clone size: .; CDR3 protein: CASSLAGPQDKLFF; CDR3 DNA: TGTGCCAGCAGCTTGGCTGGGCCGCAGGACAAACTGTTTTTT
V gene: TRBV6-4; J gene: TRBJ2-2; D gene: .; clone size: few; CDR3 protein: CASSGEFAGELFF; CDR3 DNA: TGTGCCAGTTCAGGGGAGTTCGCCGGGGAGCTGTTTTTT
V gene: TRBV12-3/TRBV12-4; J gene: TRBJ2-2; D gene: .; clone size: once; CDR3 protein: CASSQGPELFF; CDR3 DNA: TGTGCCAGCAGTCAGGGCCCGGAGCTGTTTTTT
V gene: TRBV20-1; J gene: TRBJ1-1; D gene: .; clone size: .; CDR3 protein: CSASQKRDTEAFF; CDR3 DNA: TGCAGTGCTAGTCAGAAAAGAGACACTGAAGCTTTCTTT
V gene: TRBV6-5; J gene: TRBJ2-7; D gene: TRBD1; clone size: .; CDR3 protein: CASSLVDRDEQYF; CDR3 DNA: TGTGCCAGCAGTTTGGTCGACAGGGACGAGCAGTACTTC
V gene: TRBV12-5; J gene: TRBJ2-1; D gene: TRBD2; clone size: .; CDR3 protein: CASAKAGGGNEQFF; CDR3 DNA: TGTGCTAGTGCCAAAGCGGGGGGAGGAAATGAGCAGTTCTTC
V gene: TRBV4-3; J gene: TRBJ2-5; D gene: TRBD1; clone size: few; CDR3 protein: CASSQAWGQGYQETQYF; CDR3 DNA: TGCGCCAGCAGCCAGGCCTGGGGACAGGGATACCAAGAGACCCAGTACTTC
V gene: TRBV15; J gene: TRBJ2-7; D gene: TRBD2; clone size: .; CDR3 protein: CATSSGKLAGVDEQYF; CDR3 DNA: TGTGCCACCAGCAGCGGAAAACTAGCGGGAGTGGACGAGCAGTACTTC
V gene: TRBV12-3/TRBV12-4; J gene: TRBJ1-2; D gene: TRBD1; clone size: .; CDR3 protein: CASSVTGGHGYTF; CDR3 DNA: TGTGCCAGCAGTGTGACAGGGGGGCATGGCTACACCTTC
V gene: TRBV27; J gene: TRBJ1-1; D gene: .; clone size: few; CDR3 protein: CASSLYGGANTEAFF; CDR3 DNA: TGTGCCAGCAGTTTATATGGGGGCGCGAACACTGAAGCTTTCTTT
V gene: TRBV20-1; J gene: TRBJ2-7; D gene: .; clone size: many; CDR3 protein: CSARASYEQYF; CDR3 DNA: TGCAGTGCTAGGGCCTCCTACGAGCAGTACTTC
V gene: TRBV7-6; J gene: TRBJ1-5; D gene: .; clone size: .; CDR3 protein: CASSLSKGNQPQHF; CDR3 DNA: TGTGCCAGCAGCTTATCAAAGGGGAATCAGCCCCAGCATTTT
V gene: TRBV7-2; J gene: TRBJ2-2; D gene: TRBD2; clone size: many; CDR3 protein: CASSFQGLAGGVTGELFF; CDR3 DNA: TGTGCCAGCAGCTTCCAGGGACTAGCGGGAGGAGTCACCGGGGAGCTGTTTTTT
V gene: TRBV12-3/TRBV12-4; J gene: TRBJ1-1; D gene: .; clone size: .; CDR3 protein: CASNTGFDTEAFF; CDR3 DNA: TGTGCCAGCAATACAGGGTTCGACACTGAAGCTTTCTTT
V gene: TRBV20-1; J gene: TRBJ2-7; D gene: .; clone size: few; CDR3 protein: CSARDLGRSSYEQYF; CDR3 DNA: TGCAGTGCTAGAGATTTGGGCCGTAGCTCCTACGAGCAGTACTTC
V gene: TRBV6-2/TRBV6-3; J gene: TRBJ2-1; D gene: .; clone size: many; CDR3 protein: CASSKLQGMGDSYNEQFF; CDR3 DNA: TGTGCCAGCAGCAAATTACAGGGAATGGGAGACTCCTACAATGAGCAGTTCTTC
V gene: TRBV29-1; J gene: TRBJ2-5; D gene: TRBD2; clone size: few; CDR3 protein: CSVGPGGPGETQYF; CDR3 DNA: TGCAGCGTTGGACCGGGGGGACCGGGAGAGACCCAGTACTTC
V gene: TRBV6-2/TRBV6-3; J gene: TRBJ2-7; D gene: TRBD1; clone size: few; CDR3 protein: CASRPTGQGISYEQYF; CDR3 DNA: TGTGCCAGCAGACCGACTGGACAGGGAATCTCCTACGAGCAGTACTTC
V gene: TRBV6-2/TRBV6-3; J gene: TRBJ2-3; D gene: TRBD2; clone size: many; CDR3 protein: CASRSGRGRTDTQYF; CDR3 DNA: TGTGCCAGCAGGTCTGGCCGCGGGAGAACAGATACGCAGTATTTT
V gene: TRBV11-1; J gene: TRBJ2-7; D gene: .; clone size: .; CDR3 protein: CASSLVRDAGEQYF; CDR3 DNA: TGTGCCAGCAGCTTGGTGCGGGATGCTGGCGAGCAGTACTTC
V gene: TRBV7-9; J gene: TRBJ2-3; D gene: .; clone size: once; CDR3 protein: CASSFVSDTQYF; CDR3 DNA: TGTGCCAGCAGCTTTGTATCAGATACGCAGTATTTT
V gene: TRBV20-1; J gene: TRBJ2-1; D gene: TRBD2; clone size: .; CDR3 protein: CSARASTSYSYNEQFF; CDR3 DNA: TGCAGTGCTAGAGCTTCGACTAGCTACTCCTACAATGAGCAGTTCTTC
V gene: TRBV6-5; J gene: TRBJ1-1; D gene: .; clone size: many; CDR3 protein: CASSYSMGNHPVFF; CDR3 DNA: TGTGCCAGCAGTTACTCGATGGGGAATCACCCTGTTTTCTTT
V gene: TRBV29-1; J gene: TRBJ1-1; D gene: .; clone size: .; CDR3 protein: CSVEQRGSLNTEAFF; CDR3 DNA: TGCAGCGTAGAGCAGCGGGGGAGCCTGAACACTGAAGCTTTCTTT
V gene: TRBV2; J gene: TRBJ1-1; D gene: TRBD1; clone size: .; CDR3 protein: CASKGQVLESTEAFF; CDR3 DNA: TGTGCCAGCAAGGGACAGGTCCTTGAAAGCACTGAAGCTTTCTTT
V gene: TRBV3-1; J gene: TRBJ2-4; D gene: TRBD2; clone size: many; CDR3 protein: CASSQDMRAGGPIAKNIQYF; CDR3 DNA: TGTGCCAGCAGCCAAGATATGAGGGCGGGGGGTCCTATAGCCAAAAACATTCAGTACTTC
V gene: TRBV20-1; J gene: TRBJ2-3; D gene: TRBD2; clone size: many; CDR3 protein: CSPKGGSTDTQYF; CDR3 DNA: TGCAGTCCGAAGGGAGGGAGCACAGATACGCAGTATTTT
V gene: TRBV18; J gene: TRBJ1-1; D gene: .; clone size: .; CDR3 protein: CASSPPGGMNTEAFF; CDR3 DNA: TGTGCCAGCTCACCACCAGGCGGAATGAACACTGAAGCTTTCTTT
V gene: TRBV20-1; J gene: TRBJ2-3; D gene: .; clone size: .; CDR3 protein: CSATNPGVPDTQYF; CDR3 DNA: TGCAGTGCCACTAACCCAGGGGTCCCAGATACGCAGTATTTT
V gene: TRBV29-1; J gene: TRBJ1-5; D gene: TRBD1; clone size: few; CDR3 protein: CSVGTGHSNQPQHF; CDR3 DNA: TGCAGCGTTGGGACAGGACATAGCAATCAGCCCCAGCATTTT
V gene: TRBV4-1; J gene: TRBJ2-3; D gene: .; clone size: many; CDR3 protein: CASSQEPTDTQYF; CDR3 DNA: TGCGCCAGCAGCCAGGAACCAACAGATACGCAGTATTTT
V gene: TRBV19; J gene: TRBJ2-5; D gene: TRBD1; clone size: few; CDR3 protein: CASSSPGQGETQYF; CDR3 DNA: TGTGCCAGTAGTTCCCCGGGACAGGGAGAGACCCAGTACTTC
V gene: TRBV11-2; J gene: TRBJ1-1; D gene: .; clone size: many; CDR3 protein: CASSSWSEEVAFF; CDR3 DNA: TGTGCCAGCAGCTCATGGTCAGAAGAGGTGGCTTTCTTT
V gene: TRBV12-3/TRBV12-4; J gene: TRBJ1-2; D gene: .; clone size: few; CDR3 protein: CASAHTVYGYTF; CDR3 DNA: TGTGCCAGCGCCCATACTGTCTATGGCTACACCTTC
V gene: TRBV3-1; J gene: TRBJ1-6; D gene: .; clone size: .; CDR3 protein: CASSQDISPLLF; CDR3 DNA: TGTGCCAGCAGCCAAGATATCTCACCCCTCCTCTTT
V gene: TRBV6-2/TRBV6-3; J gene: TRBJ2-7; D gene: .; clone size: once; CDR3 protein: CASSNTDYEQYF; CDR3 DNA: TGTGCCAGTAGCAACACAGACTACGAGCAGTACTTC
V gene: TRBV10-3; J gene: TRBJ2-2; D gene: .; clone size: few; CDR3 protein: CAIRDTMNTGELFF; CDR3 DNA: TGTGCCATCAGAGACACGATGAACACCGGGGAGCTGTTTTTT
V gene: TRBV12-3/TRBV12-4; J gene: TRBJ1-1; D gene: TRBD1; clone size: few; CDR3 protein: CASRPGTENTEAFF; CDR3 DNA: TGTGCCAGCAGACCTGGGACAGAGAACACTGAAGCTTTCTTT
V gene: TRBV6-5; J gene: TRBJ1-1; D gene: .; clone size: .; CDR3 protein: CASSYSGLTEAFF; CDR3 DNA: TGTGCCAGCAGTTACTCAGGGCTCACTGAAGCTTTCTTT
V gene: TRBV3-1; J gene: TRBJ1-1; D gene: TRBD1; clone size: .; CDR3 protein: CASSNRQGSEAFF; CDR3 DNA: TGTGCCAGCAGCAACCGACAGGGGTCTGAAGCTTTCTTT
V gene: TRBV20-1; J gene: TRBJ2-1; D gene: TRBD2; clone size: .; CDR3 protein: CSATGLAGRPHNEQFF; CDR3 DNA: TGCAGTGCCACGGGACTAGCGGGAAGACCACACAATGAGCAGTTCTTC
V gene: TRBV30; J gene: TRBJ2-6; D gene: .; clone size: .; CDR3 protein: CAWSRGVDQVFRANVLTF; CDR3 DNA: TGTGCCTGGAGCCGGGGCGTAGATCAAGTTTTTCGGGCCAACGTCCTGACTTTC
V gene: TRBV7-8; J gene: TRBJ2-1; D gene: TRBD2; clone size: few; CDR3 protein: CASSHGRGGYIDEQFF; CDR3 DNA: TGTGCCAGCAGCCACGGACGGGGGGGGTACATCGATGAGCAGTTCTTC
V gene: TRBV15; J gene: TRBJ2-3; D gene: .; clone size: few; CDR3 protein: CATSSEHSDTQYF; CDR3 DNA: TGTGCCACCAGCAGCGAGCATTCAGATACGCAGTATTTT
V gene: TRBV4-3; J gene: TRBJ2-3; D gene: .; clone size: few; CDR3 protein: CASSQDGKKDTQYF; CDR3 DNA: TGCGCCAGCAGCCAAGATGGGAAGAAAGATACGCAGTATTTT
V gene: TRBV5-4; J gene: TRBJ2-1; D gene: .; clone size: .; CDR3 protein: CASSEEPGDNEQFF; CDR3 DNA: TGTGCCAGCAGCGAAGAACCGGGGGACAATGAGCAGTTCTTC
V gene: TRBV2; J gene: TRBJ1-2; D gene: TRBD1; clone size: many; CDR3 protein: CASGEWTGALNYGYTF; CDR3 DNA: TGTGCCAGCGGGGAGTGGACAGGGGCGTTAAACTATGGCTACACCTTC